The present entry profiles one TCR beta chain with its context. No antigen is known for it. The sample belongs to a study of neoadjuvant anti-PD-1 for oral cavity cancer. Overall study context: Before surgery, most patients got three to four biweekly 3 mg/kg nivolumab doses. Around day 43, patients without progression received a fourth nivolumab dose before surgery. The study, taken as a whole, reports: Treg/Th17 ratio rose with pretreatment blood and fell with post-treatment tumor TCRbeta clonality.

CDR3 length: 14 residues. Trimming took off 3 bases at V and 0 bases at J, with 9 bases between the two ends. Germline CDR1 is LNHDA and CDR2 is SQIVND (reference sequence). TCRdb's copy holds only in-frame clones and misses some; the assay was immunoSEQ multiplex PCR. The profile shows some 71,000 clones, around 83% of them singletons. The input for sequencing was PBMCs, taken before nivolumab (anti-PD-1) treatment. The chain has TRBV19 and TRBJ2-7; no reliable D call. The receptor's source is a person aged 40 to 85 with oral cavity squamous cell carcinoma. DNA of the CDR3: TGTGCCAGTAGTATGGCATACAGCTCCTACGAGCAGTACTTC. Its translation is CASSMAYSSYEQYF.